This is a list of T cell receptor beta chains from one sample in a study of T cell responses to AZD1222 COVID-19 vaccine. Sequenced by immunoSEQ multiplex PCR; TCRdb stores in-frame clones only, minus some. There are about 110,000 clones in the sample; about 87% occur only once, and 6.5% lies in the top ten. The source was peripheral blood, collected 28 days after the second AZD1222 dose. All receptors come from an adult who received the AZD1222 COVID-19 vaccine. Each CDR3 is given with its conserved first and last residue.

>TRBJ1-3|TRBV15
CATSSTRSGNTIYF
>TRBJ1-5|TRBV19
CASSMLEGFNQPQHF
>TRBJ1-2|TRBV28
CASRTPLITSHYGYTF
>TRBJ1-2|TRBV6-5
CASSYDQINYGYTF
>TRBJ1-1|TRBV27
CASSSAGWENTEAFF
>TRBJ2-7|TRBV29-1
CSATLGGNEQYF
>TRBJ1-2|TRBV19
CASTQIGSNYGYTF
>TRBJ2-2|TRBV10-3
CAISEGLNTDTGELFF
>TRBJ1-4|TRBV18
CASSPRTADKLFF
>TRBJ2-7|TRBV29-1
CSVGAGGGEQYF
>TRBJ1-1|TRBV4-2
CASSQDPQTALSTEAFF
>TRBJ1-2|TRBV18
CASSSRTGDYGYTF